Presented here are 5 T cell receptor beta chains from one specimen sequenced in a study of CD8+ T cells in alopecia areata. TCR sequencing used cDNA made by reverse transcription of extracted RNA. Method: immunoSEQ multiplex PCR; TCRdb's copy keeps in-frame clones and lacks some. The sample has 120,000 or so clones, about 46% seen once. Sequencing was done on a sample of NKG2D-low CD8+ T cells sorted from blood. Receptor source: a human donor with alopecia areata.

The chain couples TRBV7-2 to TRBJ2-7, with D perhaps matching TRBD1 or TRBD2 (5 bases each). Germline CDR1 SGHTA, CDR2 FQGNSA. The CDR3 is 14 amino acids. V lost 5 bases to trimming and J lost 2 bases, with 13 bases between them. This chain's CDR3 is CASSAGTRPYEQYF. The CDR3 DNA is TGTGCCAGCAGCGCCGGGACCCGCCCCTACGAGCAGTACTTC.

This clone was counted between two and nine times. V usage is TRBV29-1 and J usage is TRBJ2-3, with TRBD1 identical over 11 bases. Germline V lookup: CDR1 SQVTM, CDR2 ANQGSEA. The length of the CDR3 is 14 residues. Trimming took 7 bases from V and 2 from J; bases not matched to a gene: 5. In nucleotides, the CDR3 is TGCAGCGCCGAGGACAGGGGGCCCACAGATACGCAGTATTTT. Its translation: CSAEDRGPTDTQYF.

As regards this clone: Other DNA sequences of this sample code for an identical CDR3. The V gene is TRBV30, the J gene TRBJ2-7, with D unresolved. Germline V gene sequence: CDR1 GTSNPN, CDR2 SVGIG (reference sequence). The ends were cut back, 2 bases at V and 2 bases at J, with 7 bases in the middle. This CDR3 has 12 residues. The chain's CDR3 is CAWSLTAYEQYF. The CDR3 DNA reads TGTGCCTGGAGTCTAACAGCCTACGAGCAGTACTTC.

This chain connects TRBV30 to TRBJ1-1; D is uncertain. Per germline, CDR1 GTSNPN and CDR2 SVGIG (reference sequence). The germline V and J ends were trimmed by 4 bases and 3 bases, with 9 bases remaining between them. The CDR3 sequence is 12 residues long. The CDR3 region has the DNA TGTGCCTGGACTATTGGGTACACTGAAGCTTTCTTT. Translated, it gives CAWTIGYTEAFF.

The chain is built from TRBV5-6 and TRBJ2-2; D may be TRBD2 (5 bases). Per the germline V gene, CDR1 is SGHDT and CDR2 is YYEEEE. V dropped 4 bases and J dropped 5 bases, with 9 bases sitting between them. This CDR3 is 13 amino acids long. Written as DNA, the CDR3 is TGTGCCAGCAGCCCGGGGTCGACCGGGGAGCTGTTTTTT. Translation: CASSPGSTGELFF.